This T cell receptor (beta chain) was identified in a study of shared clonotypes between healthy human individuals (dated by TCRdb to 2018 to 2021). Turning to the overall study: A couple of women and a few men aged 18 to 49 years were included in the cohort. To increase sequencing depth and limit assay-specific biases, TCR repertoire library preparation and sequencing were carried out by different laboratories using diverse techniques. To estimate repertoire size and how much clonotypes are shared between individuals, the study performed deep sequencing of blood TCR repertoires from a handful of healthy adults. Each donor's leukapheresis produced roughly between about 0.8 and 8.9 billion PBMCs. For each donor, CD4 naive and CD4 memory were each run on three plates, CD8 naive on two plates, and CD8 memory on one plate. What the study reported, not specific to this receptor: Rarefaction of sorted-subset datasets indicated incomplete sequencing despite the large sequencing depth. Naive subsets generally had larger estimated clonotype richness than memory subsets. Based on pairwise subsampling, the degree of clonotype sharing among donors was expected to be affected by sequencing depth. Compared with non-shared clonotypes, the clonotypes found in all four sorted-subset donors had higher generation probabilities. Sampling was restricted to blood, and TCR repertoires in tissue are likely to differ from TCR repertoires in blood. The genetic and exposure-history diversity represented was limited by the small number of donors. Across a few donors, about 4.5% of naive CD4, roughly 3.3% of naive CD8, approximately 2.5% of memory CD4, and under 0.45% of memory CD8 clonotypes were shared.

TCR CDR3 regions were amplified from genomic DNA by multiplex PCR using the deep immunoSEQ assay. Extracted genomic DNA from each cell subset was spread evenly across all wells of several immunoSEQ 96-well plates, with each plate serving as a replicate. For sorted subsets, each replicate PCR was loaded with 200 to 250 ng genomic DNA, equivalent to 25,000 to 35,000 T cell genomes. Purified libraries were measured with a Qubit 3.0 fluorometer, size-checked on a Bioanalyzer 2100, and measured again with the KAPA Library Quantification kit. Each immunoSEQ 96-well plate was sequenced on its own single-read 150-cycle Illumina NextSeq 550 flow cell. As for how the authors treated the data: The immunoSEQ output contained only junctional sequences without quality scores, so filtering could not match that applied to full-length reads. Sequences were annotated with PyIR, a Python wrapper for IgBLAST v1.9, using IMGT germline references to assign V/J genes and CDR3. Reads were filtered out if the reads had weak V/J assignments (E-value above 1e-6), no CDR3, stop codons, out-of-frame junctions, or ambiguous translated residues. V3J clonotypes were defined as sequences sharing the same inferred V gene, J gene, and CDR3 amino acid sequence. Percentage overlap between repertoires was computed as shared unique clonotypes divided by the size of the smaller repertoire. RTK rarefaction, the Chao1 estimator, and Recon v2.1 estimates of unobserved clonotypes were used to assess repertoire richness. Generation probabilities for all TCRbeta clonotypes obtained by the gDNA method from a handful of donors were computed using OLGA. TCRdb provides this immuneACCESS table in a form limited to in-frame rearrangements. Some clones are lacking; in checked studies, under half of them reflect an unresolved V gene, and why the rest are absent is not known. V and J calls plus clone size are reproduced from that table; the DNA served to infer D and trimming. The sample table holds some 1,600,000 clones, of which nearly 99% were seen once. The ten largest clones add up to about 0.45% of the sample.

Ends trimmed: V by 4 bases, J by 4 bases; bases unmatched to a gene: 5. From the cysteine through the phenylalanine, the CDR3 covers 13 amino acids. CDR3 DNA is the only sequence kept; it has 39 bases, read in frame from the first base. Per the germline V gene (reference sequence), GTSNPN is the CDR1 and SVGIG is the CDR2. Donors were healthy HIV-negative adults with no recently reported acute infections or vaccinations. Only Caucasian adults living in Nashville, Tennessee, USA were represented among the donors. CD4+ T cells were enriched by magnetic negative selection, after which naive cells were positively selected on CD45RA and the negative fraction was taken as the memory subset. After blood collection by leukapheresis, PBMCs were isolated using Ficoll-Histopaque density gradient centrifugation and then cryopreserved in the vapor phase of liquid nitrogen. Purity and quantity of every magnetically sorted T cell population were checked by analytical flow cytometry. Genomic DNA was isolated from each sorted fraction and quantified by UV absorbance on a Nanodrop 2000c.

Concerning this clone: The antigen it binds to is not known. No qualities accompany the bases; no much larger clone lies one base away.

Input material: naive CD4+ T cells sorted from blood. The meaning of the sample's cell subset or site label: CD45RA+ positively selected. The chain is encoded by TRBV30 joined to TRBJ1-2; 8 of the junction bases match TRBD1. The clonotype originates from a man younger than 40 in good health. The CDR3 reads CAWNDRGPYGYTF. The DNA sequence follows: TGTGCCTGGAATGACAGGGGTCCCTATGGCTACACCTTC.